A single sample is the source of the 7 T cell receptor beta chains below, sequenced in a study of OX40 agonist ivuxolimab in advanced cancers. The table came from immunoSEQ multiplex PCR; TCRdb's copy has only in-frame clones and leaves some out. The sample includes 95,000 to 100,000 clones, about 92% of them seen just once. The sample here was CD4+ or CD8+ T cells sorted from blood, taken in a trial of the OX40 agonist ivuxolimab. These receptors all stem from an adult with an advanced solid tumor such as melanoma, head and neck, liver or kidney cancer.

The chain carries TRBV28 and TRBJ2-1; 7 positions agree with TRBD1. Germline values: CDR1 MDHEN, CDR2 SYDVKM. With V trimmed by 5 bases and J by 4 bases, 11 bases remained unmatched. CDR3 length: 16 amino acids. CDR3 sequence: CASSPIWGQLYNEQFF. CDR3 coding DNA: TGTGCCAGCAGTCCAATATGGGGACAGCTTTACAATGAGCAGTTCTTC.

The chain carries TRBV7-2 and TRBJ2-2, with D unresolved. Germline V gene sequence: CDR1 SGHTA, CDR2 FQGNSA. This CDR3 region has 14 residues. Trimming stripped 2 bases from V and 6 bases from J, with 10 bases between. CDR3 in DNA: TGTGCCAGCAGCTTAACCCCTTCACCCGGGGAGCTGTTTTTT. This translates into CASSLTPSPGELFF.

This rearrangement joins TRBV14 to TRBJ1-2; D unclear. From germline, CDR1 is SGHDN and CDR2 FVKESK. Trimming shortened V by 5 bases and J by 8 bases, and 15 bases separated the two germline ends. The CDR3 has 13 amino acids. The CDR3, as DNA: TGTGCCAGCAGCTACAAGCTCCGGGAAGGCTACACCTTC. It translates to CASSYKLREGYTF. Looking up the rest from reference TRBV14 and TRBJ1-2 gives the full variable domain: EAGVTQFPSHSVIEKGQTVTLRCDPISGHDNLYWYRRVMGKEIKFLLHFVKESKQDESGMPNNRFLAERTGGTYSTLKVQPAELEDSGVYFCASSYKLREGYTFGSGTRLTVV.

The chain has TRBV27 and TRBJ1-4, with D tentatively TRBD1 (6 bases). The CDR3 sequence is 16 residues long. Trimming left V 2 bases short and J 5 bases short, with 15 bases between. The germline CDR1 and CDR2 sequences are MNHEY and SMNVEV (reference sequence). Here the CDR3 DNA reads TGTGCCAGCAGTTTAGCCGGGGGGGCCGAAAATGAAAAACTGTTTTTT. This sequence encodes CASSLAGGAENEKLFF.

The rearrangement joins TRBV30 to TRBJ1-5; D not resolved. The V end was cut by 0 bases, the J end by 5 bases, with 5 bases between. This CDR3 contains 12 residues. From germline, CDR1 is GTSNPN and CDR2 SVGIG (reference sequence). CDR3 sequence (DNA): TGTGCCTGGAGTGTTTGGGATCAGCCCCAGCATTTT. It translates to CAWSVWDQPQHF.

This chain connects TRBV5-1 to TRBJ1-6; D not certain. The CDR3 runs 14 residues. Deletions cut 0 bases from V and 9 bases from J, with 10 bases between. Looked up from germline, CDR1 is SGHRS and CDR2 is YFSETQ. CDR3 region: CASSLEPAGSPLHF. CDR3 bases: TGCGCCAGCAGCTTGGAGCCGGCGGGTTCACCCCTCCACTTT.

The V gene is TRBV18, the J gene TRBJ2-7; TRBD1 is a possible D gene (5 bases). Trimming took off 1 base at V and 6 bases at J, with 10 bases between the two ends. This CDR3 comprises 13 residues. Per germline, CDR1 KGHSH and CDR2 LQKENI. The CDR3 loop reads CASSPQQDGEQYV. CDR3 in DNA: TGTGCCAGCTCACCACAACAGGACGGCGAGCAGTACGTC.